This note documents a single T cell receptor beta chain sequence. Its antigen is currently unknown. The data were taken from a study of tumor-infiltrating lymphocytes in primary liver carcinoma. Study-wide background: Patients were both men and women, whose ages ran from 30 to 69 years. Staging placed the tumors at T1-T3 N0M0, and they measured 4.2 to 10 cm across. Samples gave roughly 3.5 to 8 million productive TCRbeta reads, similar across tissue types.

CDR3 size: 17 residues. Making TCR beta cDNA involved approximately 0.5 ug total RNA and a constant-region primer. Amplification in three nested multiplex PCR rounds with slightly modified ARM-PCR gave rise to TCR beta libraries. Investigators reported that the first two PCR rounds, at 10 cycles each, used TRBV1-TRBV30 forward primers with a C-beta reverse primer. Using its own MiXCR run on the multiplex PCR reads, TCRdb lists one record per CDR3 protein. Among a few hundred thousand distinct CDR3 sequences listed, approximately 54% were seen once. RNA was extracted from whole blood without cell sorting, alongside germline DNA. Findings of the study overall: Pairs comparing tumor with adjacent tissue or blood overlapped less than pairs drawn from tumor regions.

The chain has TRBV21-1 and TRBJ2-2; no DNA check was done on the table's D call, TRBD1. TRBV21-1 is described as a pseudogene. The sequence was collected from a woman aged 30 to 39 with primary liver carcinoma and hepatitis B virus infection. Material for sequencing was peripheral blood. CDR3: CASRRLPCGVVTGELFF. The DNA of the CDR3 is TGTGCCAGCAGGCGGCTCCCCTGTGGAGTAGTCACCGGGGAGCTGTTTTTT.